These 27 T cell receptor beta chains were sequenced from one sample in a study of CD8 T cells in ankylosing spondylitis. Via MiXCR, TCRdb re-called the 5' RACE reads, giving one row per CDR3 protein. Here the sample spans a few hundred thousand distinct CDR3 sequences, around 21% being singletons. Material for sequencing was blood, either unsorted or a sorted T cell fraction (not recorded which). Receptors were obtained from a female donor with ankylosing spondylitis or in good health (not recorded which).

J is TRBJ2-2 and V is TRBV10-3, with TRBD1 matching over 12 bases. This CDR3 comprises 14 residues. V was pared by 6 bases and J by 4 bases, with 0 bases of the junction left unmatched. CDR1 ENHRY and CDR2 SYGVKD come from the germline V gene. CDR3 in amino acids: CAIRGQGATGELFF. CDR3 nucleotide sequence: TGTGCCATCAGGGGACAGGGGGCCACCGGGGAGCTGTTTTTT.

The chain is built from TRBV20-1 and TRBJ2-1; D gene ambiguous. This CDR3 has 15 amino acids. Trimming took 6 bases from V and 0 from J, leaving 15 bases between them. The germline CDR1 and CDR2 sequences are DFQATT and SNEGSKA (reference sequence). The CDR3 here is CSAAGPKSSYNEQFF. In DNA, the CDR3 is TGCAGTGCCGCCGGGCCGAAGAGCTCCTACAATGAGCAGTTCTTC.

The V call is TRBV23-1, the J call TRBJ2-7, with a tentative D call TRBD2 (6 bases). TRBV23-1 has ORF status, its function being uncertain. The V end lost 7 bases, the J end lost 0 bases, and 19 bases lay between the germline ends. The CDR3 runs 16 residues. CDR3 region: CASISVDYLPSYEQYF. CDR3 nucleotides: TGCGCCAGCATTTCCGTGGACTACCTTCCCTCCTACGAGCAGTACTTC.

V and J are TRBV30 and TRBJ2-7, with TRBD2 matching 9 bases. CDR1 is GTSNPN, CDR2 SVGIG, per germline (reference sequence). V lost 1 base, J lost 2 bases, and 6 bases stayed unmatched. This CDR3 comprises 15 residues. In nucleotides, the CDR3 is TGTGCCTGGAGTGGACGACTAGCGGTAACCTACGAGCAGTACTTC. Translated: CAWSGRLAVTYEQYF.

In its sample, this clonotype was seen a few times. This chain connects TRBV6-2 or TRBV6-3 to TRBJ2-5; no definite D call. Trimming shortened V by 5 bases and J by 3 bases, and 10 bases separated the two germline ends. CDR1 and CDR2 (germline): MNHEY, SVGEGT. The CDR3 is 13 amino acids. The DNA for the CDR3 is TGTGCCAGCAGTAATCAGGTGAAAGAGACCCAGTACTTC. Encoded protein: CASSNQVKETQYF.

This clonotype appeared a few times. The CDR3 reads CASNRQGENYEQYF. CDR3 bases: TGTGCCAGCAACAGACAGGGGGAGAACTACGAGCAGTACTTC. V and J are TRBV12-3 or TRBV12-4 and TRBJ2-7; 9 bases are a match to TRBD1. V was clipped by 7 bases and J by 3 bases; unmatched bases: 7. This CDR3 region has 14 residues.

This clonotype was detected only once. V and J are TRBV11-2 and TRBJ2-7; a weak D match, TRBD2 (5 bases). Trimming stripped 5 bases from V and 5 bases from J, with 22 bases between. Germline V gene data show CDR1 as SGHAT and CDR2 as FQNNGV. The CDR3 consists of 16 residues. Written as DNA, the CDR3 is TGTGCCAGCAGCCCCTTAGGACGTTCCCTCGGGAACGAGCAGTACTTC. Residues: CASSPLGRSLGNEQYF.

In its sample, this clonotype was seen a few times. This chain connects TRBV29-1 to TRBJ2-3, with TRBD2 matching 7 bases. J was trimmed by 5 bases and V by 4 bases; bases with no gene match: 3. CDR1 is SQVTM and CDR2 is ANQGSEA in the germline V gene. This CDR3 is built from 12 residues. CDR3 bases: TGCAGCGTTGTATTAGCGGGAGATACGCAGTATTTT. Translating gives CSVVLAGDTQYF.

The chain employs TRBV27 and TRBJ1-2, with TRBD1 identical over 7 bases. From germline, CDR1 is MNHEY and CDR2 SMNVEV (reference sequence). The CDR3 sequence is 13 residues long. V gave up 6 bases and J gave up 8 bases; unmatched junction bases: 9. The CDR3 protein is CASSLQGRGGYTF. In DNA, the CDR3 is TGTGCCAGCAGCTTACAGGGGAGAGGGGGCTACACCTTC.

This sequence joins TRBV5-1 and TRBJ1-1; a weak D match, TRBD1 (5 bases). Trimming shortened V by 0 bases and J by 11 bases, and 11 bases separated the two germline ends. Germline V lookup: CDR1 SGHRS, CDR2 YFSETQ. The CDR3 extends over 12 amino acids. This CDR3 is CASSLAGELAFF. The CDR3 DNA reads TGCGCCAGCAGCTTGGCGGGGGAATTGGCTTTCTTT.

J is TRBJ2-1 and V is TRBV19; 9 bases match TRBD2. This CDR3 has 16 residues. The germline gives CDR1 LNHDA, CDR2 SQIVND (reference sequence). The V gene end was trimmed by 6 bases and the J gene end by 6 bases; junction bases not matched to a gene: 12. CDR3 in DNA: TGTGCCAGTAGCCCCTTTGCGGGAGGGCCACTCAATGAGCAGTTCTTC. It codes for CASSPFAGGPLNEQFF.

DNA of the CDR3: TGTGCCACCAGTGACCGAACCAATCAGCCCCAGCATTTT. As protein: CATSDRTNQPQHF. The gene calls are TRBV24-1 and TRBJ1-5, with D hard to call. Germline CDR1 reads KGHDR; CDR2 reads SFDVKD. V lost 4 bases and J 3 bases, leaving 6 bases between the germline ends. The CDR3 is made up of 13 amino acids.

This chain joins TRBV5-5 and TRBJ2-1; TRBD2 matches 7 bases. J gave up 8 bases and V 2 bases, and 13 bases lay outside the gene matches. Looked up from germline, CDR1 is SGHKS and CDR2 is YYEKEE (reference sequence). The CDR3 sequence is 16 residues long. The chain's CDR3 is CASSFRLALAQDEQFF. CDR3 coding DNA: TGTGCCAGCAGCTTTCGACTAGCACTCGCACAGGATGAGCAGTTCTTC.

CDR3 region: CATRLAGDTQYF. The CDR3 nucleotides are TGTGCCACCAGACTAGCGGGAGATACGCAGTATTTT. This chain connects TRBV7-9 to TRBJ2-3, with TRBD2 matching 10 bases. The CDR3 runs 12 residues. J was trimmed by 5 bases and V by 10 bases; bases with no gene match: 3. Germline CDR1 and CDR2: SEHNR and FQNEAQ (reference sequence).

The chain joins TRBV14 to TRBJ1-1, with a possible D match to TRBD1 (5 bases). This CDR3 contains 17 residues. Germline CDR1 and CDR2: SGHDN and FVKESK. Trimming took off 2 bases at V and 1 base at J, with 17 bases between the two ends. CDR3 residues: CASSQTLGSGPNTEAFF. DNA for the CDR3: TGTGCCAGCAGCCAAACCCTAGGGTCGGGACCGAACACTGAAGCTTTCTTT.

There are many counts of this clonotype. The V and J genes are TRBV20-1 and TRBJ2-5, with D possibly being TRBD2 (6 bases). With 3 bases removed from V and 3 bases from J, the gap between germline ends came to 11 bases. This CDR3 region has 13 residues. Germline lookup yields CDR1 DFQATT and CDR2 SNEGSKA (reference sequence). For the CDR3, the DNA is TGCAGTGCTAGGAAATCGGGAGAAGAGACCCAGTACTTC. It is translated as CSARKSGEETQYF.

The chain recombines TRBV5-1 with TRBJ2-5, with D unclear. From germline, CDR1 is SGHRS and CDR2 YFSETQ. Trimming removed 0 bases from V and 4 bases from J, with 7 bases in between. This CDR3 spans 13 amino acids. The CDR3 region is CASSLEPLETQYF. DNA for the CDR3: TGCGCCAGCAGCTTGGAACCGTTAGAGACCCAGTACTTC.

A few counts support this clonotype. This rearrangement joins TRBV7-8 to TRBJ1-4; unclear D gene. In germline, CDR1 is SGHVS, CDR2 FQNEAQ. The CDR3 has 15 residues. V was clipped by 0 bases and J by 3 bases, with 8 bases between them. The chain's CDR3 is CASSLAERSNEKLFF. CDR3 sequence (DNA): TGTGCCAGCAGCTTAGCCGAGAGATCTAATGAAAAACTGTTTTTT.

The chain is built from TRBV7-2 and TRBJ2-5; 8 bases match TRBD1. Trimming at V came to 3 bases and at J to 2 bases, leaving 2 bases not matched to a gene. The CDR3 has 14 residues. Germline V gene data show CDR1 as SGHTA and CDR2 as FQGNSA. The CDR3 DNA reads as TGTGCCAGCAGCTTTCGGACAGGGCAAGAGACCCAGTACTTC. It encodes CASSFRTGQETQYF.

This sequence joins TRBV11-1 and TRBJ2-3; TRBD2 matches 7 bases. The V and J ends lost 5 bases and 0 bases, in that order; junction bases with no gene match: 8. Germline CDR1 SGHAT, CDR2 FQDESV (reference sequence). The CDR3 runs to 16 residues. The CDR3 DNA reads as TGTGCCAGCAGCCTATCGACTAGCAGTAGCACAGATACGCAGTATTTT. Translation: CASSLSTSSSTDTQYF.

This clonotype occurred once. The chain combines TRBV20-1 with TRBJ2-3; 9 bases are a match to TRBD2. The junction had 11 bases not matched to a gene; V was cut back by 6 bases and J by 4 bases. This CDR3 has 15 residues. Germline V gene sequence: CDR1 DFQATT, CDR2 SNEGSKA (reference sequence). The CDR3 protein is CSAVGLAGAPDTQYF. The CDR3 DNA sequence: TGCAGTGCAGTGGGGTTAGCGGGAGCTCCAGATACGCAGTATTTT.

The gene calls are TRBV29-1 and TRBJ2-7; 12 bases line up with TRBD2. CDR1 is SQVTM, CDR2 ANQGSEA, per germline. The CDR3 covers 14 residues. V lost 6 bases to trimming and J lost 12 bases; unmatched junction nucleotides: 15. This CDR3 is CSVVLAGGSNLRYF. The DNA for the CDR3 is TGCAGCGTAGTGCTAGCGGGAGGGAGTAATCTGAGGTACTTC.

This clonotype came up a few times. This sequence joins TRBV20-1 and TRBJ2-1; 8 bases agree with TRBD2. The trim removed 6 bases at V and 7 bases at J, leaving 8 bases unmatched. The CDR3 spans 13 residues. Germline lookup yields CDR1 DFQATT and CDR2 SNEGSKA (reference sequence). The CDR3 here is CSAPGRAFNEQFF. CDR3 in DNA: TGCAGTGCCCCCGGGAGGGCCTTTAATGAGCAGTTCTTC.

This clonotype showed up just a few times. This chain links TRBV6-5 with TRBJ2-1; TRBD2 matches 8 bases. The CDR3 is 19 amino acids. Per the germline V gene, CDR1 is MNHEY and CDR2 is SVGAGI. After removal of 2 bases from V and 0 bases from J, the junction contained 12 bases not matched to a gene. CDR3 nucleotides: TGTGCCAGCAGTTACAGGGGACTAGGTGATATGAGCTCCTACAATGAGCAGTTCTTC. Encoded protein: CASSYRGLGDMSSYNEQFF.

The gene calls are TRBV10-3 and TRBJ2-5, with 12 bases matching TRBD2. Germline lookup yields CDR1 ENHRY and CDR2 SYGVKD. J was trimmed by 3 bases and V by 6 bases; bases with no gene match: 5. This CDR3 comprises 15 residues. CDR3 sequence reads: CAISLAGGVEETQYF. DNA for the CDR3: TGTGCCATCAGCCTAGCGGGAGGGGTAGAAGAGACCCAGTACTTC.

This clonotype was observed many times. The chain couples TRBV12-3 or TRBV12-4 to TRBJ1-4; D is undetermined. V gave up 5 bases and J gave up 4 bases, with 11 bases separating them. This CDR3 contains 14 residues. For the CDR3, the DNA is TGTGCCAGCAGTCTGGGGAGCTATAATGAAAAACTGTTTTTT. Translated: CASSLGSYNEKLFF.

In its sample, this clonotype was seen a few times. The genes are TRBV9 and TRBJ2-5; D remains unclear. Germline V lookup: CDR1 SGDLS, CDR2 YYNGEE. The V gene lost 0 bases and the J gene lost 5 bases, with 8 bases spanning the gap. The CDR3 has 13 amino acids. The CDR3 loop reads CASSVGQAETQYF. Written as DNA, the CDR3 is TGTGCCAGCAGCGTAGGCCAGGCGGAGACCCAGTACTTC. Full variable domain (outside the CDR3, taken from reference TRBV9 and TRBJ2-5): DSGVTQTPKHLITATGQRVTLRCSPRSGDLSVYWYQQSLDQGLQFLIQYYNGEERAKGNILERFSAQQFPDLHSELNLSSLELGDSALYFCASSVGQAETQYFGPGTRLLVL.